These T cell receptor beta chains were read from a single sample in a study of OX40 agonist ivuxolimab in advanced cancers. Data came from immunoSEQ multiplex PCR; TCRdb stores just in-frame clones and leaves some out. The sample holds around 99,000 clones, nearly 90% seen once. The input for sequencing was CD4+ or CD8+ T cells sorted from blood, taken in a trial of the OX40 agonist ivuxolimab. Receptors originate from an adult with an advanced solid tumor such as melanoma, head and neck, liver or kidney cancer. CDR3s include the opening cysteine and the closing phenylalanine or tryptophan. D genes are given only for firm matches. Rows may omit the clone size; those that give it use once, few, many or a size class.

j_call clone_size v_call d_call cdr3_aa cdr3_nt
TRBJ1-5 - TRBV6-6 TRBD1 CASSYRQGSNQPQHF TGTGCCAGCAGTTACAGACAGGGCAGCAATCAGCCCCAGCATTTT
TRBJ1-1 - TRBV18 - CASSPRGYNTEAFF TGTGCCAGCTCACCACGGGGGTACAACACTGAAGCTTTCTTT
TRBJ2-6 - TRBV5-1 TRBD1 CASSLDGRQGTSGANVLTF TGCGCCAGCAGCTTGGATGGAAGACAGGGTACTAGTGGGGCCAACGTCCTGACTTTC
TRBJ2-7 - TRBV11-3 TRBD2 CASSPPGGYEQYF TGTGCCAGCAGCCCGCCGGGAGGGTACGAGCAGTACTTC
TRBJ1-2 once TRBV4-1 - CASSQDPSTRNYGYTF TGCGCCAGCAGCCAAGATCCCTCCACACGTAACTATGGCTACACCTTC
TRBJ1-2 - TRBV6-5 TRBD1 CASSYASTGLAGGYTF TGTGCCAGCAGTTACGCTTCGACAGGGCTGGCCGGTGGCTACACCTTC
TRBJ2-7 once TRBV28 TRBD1 CASRGQGGIHEQYF TGTGCCAGCAGAGGACAGGGGGGCATACACGAGCAGTACTTC
TRBJ2-7 once TRBV30 - CAWSLVYPRDLSSYEQYF TGTGCCTGGAGTTTGGTATATCCTAGGGACCTAAGCTCCTACGAGCAGTACTTC
TRBJ1-4 once TRBV9 TRBD1 CASSPTGGNEKLFF TGTGCCAGCAGCCCGACAGGGGGCAATGAAAAACTGTTTTTT
TRBJ2-6 - TRBV14 - CASSQYRVSGANVLTF TGTGCCAGCAGCCAATACAGGGTTTCTGGGGCCAACGTCCTGACTTTC